This note documents a single TCR beta chain sequence. What it recognizes is unknown. The V end lost 3 bases, the J end lost 1 base, and 9 bases lay between the germline ends. The germline V gene encodes CDR1 KGHSH and CDR2 LQKENI. The CDR3 sequence is 14 residues long. This entry belongs to a study of OX40 agonist ivuxolimab in advanced cancers. General study results and limits: Expansion of clones was among the lowest in partial responders at 0.1-3.0 mg/kg. Fewer expanded clones were found on average in CD4+ than in CD8+ T cells.

Produced via immunoSEQ multiplex PCR; TCRdb's table is partial and in-frame only. Among about 55,000 clones listed, roughly 90% were seen once. The chain uses TRBV18 and TRBJ1-1; possibly TRBD1 for D (5 bases). This specimen was CD4+ or CD8+ T cells sorted from blood, taken in a trial of the OX40 agonist ivuxolimab. This TCR was sampled from an adult with an advanced solid tumor such as melanoma, head and neck, liver or kidney cancer. As DNA, the CDR3 is TGTGCCAGCTCACCGAGGGGAAGGAACACTGAAGCTTTCTTT. It is translated as CASSPRGRNTEAFF.